Here is one T cell receptor (beta chain) with its context. This sample stems from a study of blood T cell repertoires in COVID-19. Study-wide background: The United States, Italy and Spain provided the acute and convalescent COVID-19 samples. PBMCs, B-cell-depleted T cells, or T cells were the source of the cDNA or gDNA that made up the material.

How the authors handled the data: Scientists estimated how many nucleated cells there were by amplifying reference gene primers. Using immunoSEQ multiplex PCR, the repertoire was profiled, and TCRdb retains in-frame clones only, with some absent. V and J calls and clone size are those listed in that table; D and trimming were worked out from the DNA. The sample has around 300,000 clones, 75% to 90% seen once. CDR1 is MNHEY, CDR2 SVGAGI, per germline. The CDR3 totals 14 residues. V dropped 6 bases and J dropped 2 bases, with 14 bases sitting between them. The rearrangement links TRBV6-5 to TRBJ2-7, with a tentative D call TRBD2 (6 bases). The origin of this receptor is a woman in her 30s with active or convalescent COVID-19. Material: peripheral blood. CDR3 nucleotides: TGTGCCAGCAGAGTCGGAGGGGTGACCTACGAGCAGTACTTC. This gives the protein CASRVGGVTYEQYF.